Listed here is a single T cell receptor (beta chain). Its binding antigen is unknown. Per-nucleotide qualities are absent, and no much larger clonotype sits a single base away. This sample was taken from a study of T-cell reconstitution after alpha-beta-depleted transplantation in children (dated by TCRdb to 2016 to 2017). For the wider study: The study quantitatively tracked T-cell immune reconstitution after TCRalphabeta/CD19-depleted allogeneic hematopoietic cell transplantation in children using TCR repertoire profiling. Points the paper makes about the study in general: In some patients, the high TCRbeta diversity seen at day 60 was put down to recipient T cells and intrathymic progenitors that had survived conditioning. Hyperexpanded clone frequencies declined over subsequent months; after one year, T-cell counts and TCRbeta diversity were mostly attributed to newly produced T cells. The apparently early recovery of alphabetaT-cell counts about two months after transplant reportedly depended on only several hundred rapidly expanded clones that came from non-depleted graft cells.

Reading the label with the study, this specimen's treatment or condition is: allogeneic hematopoietic cell transplantation with graft depleted of TCRalphabeta T cells and CD19 B cells. The children who served as transplant recipients had been given grafts of TCRalphabeta/CD19-depleted allogeneic hematopoietic cells. Looking up the germline V gene yields CDR1 SQVTM and CDR2 ANQGSEA. The CDR3 spans 13 residues, from the cysteine through the phenylalanine. The read is trimmed to its CDR3 DNA, 39 bases read in frame from base 1. V loses 1 base at its end and J loses 5 bases; junction bases beyond the gene matches: 4. Library prep was done by PCR. TCRdb records Illumina HiSeq 2500 as the sequencer. Molecular barcoding was employed in the preparation of TCR libraries, with unique molecular identifiers being used to normalize TCRbeta repertoire quantification. In TCRdb, the public reads were trimmed at Q25 with fastp and aligned with MiXCR, with productive beta chains retained. Entries that share a CDR3 protein sequence are merged under the most common genes and DNA. This sample holds fewer than 550,000 distinct CDR3 sequences; around 15% were observed only once. The top ten hold roughly 29% of the sample.

The sequence came from a boy younger than two who had a stem cell transplant for Wiskott-Aldrich syndrome, so the T cells may come from the graft donor. Source: PBMCs, mostly from graft donor cells, taken 360 days after TCRalphabeta/CD19-depleted stem cell transplant. Here the chain combines TRBV29-1 and TRBJ2-5; 7 central nucleotides agree with TRBD2. The nucleotides read TGCAGCGTTGAAGGGACTAGAAGTGAGACCCAGTACTTC. The encoded protein is CSVEGTRSETQYF.